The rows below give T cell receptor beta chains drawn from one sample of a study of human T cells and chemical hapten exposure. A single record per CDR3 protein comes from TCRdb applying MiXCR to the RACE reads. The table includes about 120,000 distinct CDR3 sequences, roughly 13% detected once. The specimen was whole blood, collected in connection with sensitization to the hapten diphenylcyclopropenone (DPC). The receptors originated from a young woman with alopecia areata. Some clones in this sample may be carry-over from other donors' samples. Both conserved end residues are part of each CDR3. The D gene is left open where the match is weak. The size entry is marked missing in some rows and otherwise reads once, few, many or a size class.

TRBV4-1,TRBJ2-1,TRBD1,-,TGCGCCAGCAGCCAAGACCGACTGGGACAGGGGGCCTACAATGAGCAGTTCTTC,CASSQDRLGQGAYNEQFF
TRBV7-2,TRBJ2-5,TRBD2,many,TGTGCCAGCAGCTTAAGCGGCGGGGGGGGCCGTTGGCAAGAGACCCAGTACTTC,CASSLSGGGGRWQETQYF
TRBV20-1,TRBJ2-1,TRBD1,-,TGCAGTGCTATCAGGACAGGGGGCTACAATGAGCAGTTCTTC,CSAIRTGGYNEQFF
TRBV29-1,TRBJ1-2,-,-,TGCAGCGTTGAAGTATCGAGGGGCCCGGGCTATGGCTACACCTTC,CSVEVSRGPGYGYTF
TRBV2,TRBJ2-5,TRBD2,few,TGTGCCAGCGGGGGTGGGGCTAGCGGGAGGATTGGCGAGACCCAGTACTTC,CASGGGASGRIGETQYF
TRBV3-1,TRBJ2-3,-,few,TGTGCCAGCAGCCGACAGACTGCCGTAGATACGCAGTATTTT,CASSRQTAVDTQYF
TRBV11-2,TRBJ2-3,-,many,TGTGCCAGCGAGCGGATGGGCACAGATACGCAGTATTTT,CASERMGTDTQYF
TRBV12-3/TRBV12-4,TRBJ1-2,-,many,TGTGCCAGCAGTTCCCTCGGTGAGAACTATGGCTACACCTTC,CASSSLGENYGYTF
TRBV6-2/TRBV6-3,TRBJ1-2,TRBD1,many,TGTGCCAGCAGCCGAGGACAGGGAGGCTACACCTTC,CASSRGQGGYTF
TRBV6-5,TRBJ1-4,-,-,TGTGCCAGCCGGAGGGACGGAGCAAATGAAAAACTGTTTTTT,CASRRDGANEKLFF
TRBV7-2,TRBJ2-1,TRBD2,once,TGTGCCAGCAGCTCCTTATCACCAGGGCTAGCGGGGTACAATGAGCAGTTCTTC,CASSSLSPGLAGYNEQFF